The sequence of this T cell receptor (beta chain) was determined in a study of T cell responses to AZD1222 COVID-19 vaccine. Broader study findings: Targets within unmutated variant regions were reportedly found for nearly half of spike-specific TCRs. Most donors were white British and more were female, and clonal diversity was possibly underestimated. Repertoires were obtained only post-peak T cell response. Increased Spike-specific TCR breadth and depth were observed after two AZD1222 doses.

As regards this clone: Its antigen remains unknown.

Germline CDR1 LGHDT, CDR2 YNNKEL (reference sequence). The CDR3 runs to 15 residues. V was pared by 0 bases and J by 4 bases, with 13 bases between. The protocol was immunoSEQ multiplex PCR, while the TCRdb copy is restricted to in-frame clones and leaves out a portion. The profile shows about 110,000 clones, roughly 90% of them singletons. V gene TRBV3-1 (or the pseudogene TRBV3-2) combines with J gene TRBJ2-7, with D possibly matching TRBD2 (6 bases). The receptor's source is an adult in good health. Sequenced here: peripheral blood, sampled on day 0 of AZD1222 vaccination. The CDR3 region has the DNA TGTGCCAGCAGCCAAGATCGACTAGATAGTTACGAGCAGTACTTC. Amino acid sequence: CASSQDRLDSYEQYF.